Listed here is a single TCR beta chain. Clones were sequenced by immunoSEQ multiplex PCR, and TCRdb holds only the in-frame ones, with some missing. The table has roughly 360,000 clones, about 87% seen once. The data were taken from a study of blood T cell repertoires in COVID-19. About the research overall: The United States, Italy and Spain supplied acute and convalescent COVID-19 samples.

CDR1 and CDR2 from the germline V gene are SGHTS and YDEGEE. The V segment lost 4 bases and the J segment 7 bases; nucleotides outside the gene matches: 7. This CDR3 comprises 13 residues. The sequenced sample was PBMCs or T cells enriched from blood (not recorded which). The TCR originated in a man aged 25-40 years who had recovered from COVID-19. The rearrangement joins TRBV5-8 to TRBJ1-2; 7 nucleotides match TRBD1. CDR3 sequence reads: CASSAQGNSGYTF. The CDR3 DNA follows: TGTGCCAGCAGCGCACAGGGGAATAGTGGCTACACCTTC.